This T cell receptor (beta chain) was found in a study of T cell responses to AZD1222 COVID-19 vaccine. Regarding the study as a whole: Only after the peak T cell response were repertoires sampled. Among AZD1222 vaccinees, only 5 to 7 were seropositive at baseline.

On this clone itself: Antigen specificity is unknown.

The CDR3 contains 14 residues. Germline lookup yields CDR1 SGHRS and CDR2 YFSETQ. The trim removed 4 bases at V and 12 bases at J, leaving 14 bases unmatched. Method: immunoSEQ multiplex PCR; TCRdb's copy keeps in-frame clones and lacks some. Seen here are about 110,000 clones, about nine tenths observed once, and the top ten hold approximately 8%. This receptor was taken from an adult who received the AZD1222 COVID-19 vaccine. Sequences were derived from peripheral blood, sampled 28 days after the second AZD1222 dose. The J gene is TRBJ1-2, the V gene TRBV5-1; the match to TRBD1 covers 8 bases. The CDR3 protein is CASSPDRARGQDTF. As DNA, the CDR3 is TGCGCCAGCAGCCCCGATCGCGCCAGGGGGCAGGACACCTTC.